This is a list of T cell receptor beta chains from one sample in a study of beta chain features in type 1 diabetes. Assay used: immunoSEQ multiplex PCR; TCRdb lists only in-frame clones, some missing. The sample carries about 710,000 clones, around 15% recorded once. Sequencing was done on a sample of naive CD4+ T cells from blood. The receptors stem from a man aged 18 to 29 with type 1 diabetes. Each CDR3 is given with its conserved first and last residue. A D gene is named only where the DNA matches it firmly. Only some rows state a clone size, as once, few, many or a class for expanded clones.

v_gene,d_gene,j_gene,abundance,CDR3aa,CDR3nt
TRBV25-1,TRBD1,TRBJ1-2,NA,CASSTGGPNLFNYGYTF,TGTGCCAGCAGTACAGGGGGCCCTAACCTTTTTAACTATGGCTACACCTTC
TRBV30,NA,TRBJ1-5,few,CAWSVGQYSNQPQHF,TGTGCCTGGAGTGTAGGGCAGTATAGCAATCAGCCCCAGCATTTT
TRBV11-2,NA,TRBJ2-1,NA,CASSLRGEGVAYNEQFF,TGTGCCAGCAGCCTCAGGGGGGAGGGGGTGGCCTACAATGAGCAGTTCTTC
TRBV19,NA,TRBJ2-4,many,CASSMAGKNIQYF,TGTGCCAGTAGTATGGCAGGGAAAAACATTCAGTACTTC
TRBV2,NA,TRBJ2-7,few,CASMFHYEQYF,TGTGCCAGCATGTTCCACTACGAGCAGTACTTC
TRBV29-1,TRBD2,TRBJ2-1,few,CSDHPGLAGGEQFF,TGCAGCGACCATCCGGGACTAGCGGGAGGTGAGCAGTTCTTC
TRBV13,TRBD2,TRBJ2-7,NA,CASRRTSGYEQYF,TGTGCCAGCAGGCGGACTAGCGGCTACGAGCAGTACTTC
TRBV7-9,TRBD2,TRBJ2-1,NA,CASSPRGRLAGPNEQFF,TGTGCCAGCAGCCCTAGGGGCAGACTAGCGGGGCCAAATGAGCAGTTCTTC
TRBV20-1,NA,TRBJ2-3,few,CSASRPDTQYF,TGCAGTGCTTCCCGCCCGGATACGCAGTATTTT
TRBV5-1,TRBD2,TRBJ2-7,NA,CASSPRVAGSYEQYF,TGCGCCAGCAGCCCCAGAGTAGCGGGATCCTACGAGCAGTACTTC
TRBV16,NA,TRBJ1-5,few,CASSPEVSNQPQHF,TGTGCCAGCAGCCCCGAAGTTAGCAATCAGCCCCAGCATTTT
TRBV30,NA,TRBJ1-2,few,CAWSTGNYGYTF,TGTGCCTGGTCAACAGGGAACTATGGCTACACCTTC
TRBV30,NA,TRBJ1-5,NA,CAWSLRGQPQHF,TGTGCCTGGAGTTTAAGGGGTCAGCCCCAGCATTTT
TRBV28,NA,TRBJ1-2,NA,CASTRSGERTYGYTF,TGTGCCAGCACTAGAAGTGGTGAGAGAACATATGGCTACACCTTC
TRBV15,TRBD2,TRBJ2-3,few,CATSRRLAGATDTQYF,TGTGCCACCAGCAGAAGACTAGCGGGCGCCACAGATACGCAGTATTTT
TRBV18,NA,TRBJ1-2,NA,CASSPIFYEGFGVGYTF,TGTGCCAGCTCACCCATCTTCTACGAGGGTTTCGGCGTTGGCTACACCTTC
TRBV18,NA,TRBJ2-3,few,CASSPLGSDTDTQYF,TGTGCCAGCTCACCCCTGGGTAGCGACACAGATACGCAGTATTTT
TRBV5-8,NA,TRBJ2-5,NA,CASSSEAGRDQETQYF,TGTGCCAGCAGCTCTGAGGCCGGGAGAGACCAAGAGACCCAGTACTTC
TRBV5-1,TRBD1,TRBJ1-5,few,CASSLGLTGLDQPQHF,TGCGCCAGCAGCTTGGGATTGACAGGGCTGGATCAGCCCCAGCATTTT
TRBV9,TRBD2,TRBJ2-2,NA,CASSVASGGPHTGELFF,TGTGCCAGCAGCGTAGCTAGCGGGGGACCTCACACCGGGGAGCTGTTTTTT
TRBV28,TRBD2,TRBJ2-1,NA,CASSPSGGAVDEQFF,TGTGCCAGCAGTCCGAGCGGGGGGGCCGTTGATGAGCAGTTCTTC
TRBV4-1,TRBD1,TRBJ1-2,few,CASSPRRLNRDSSENYGYTF,TGCGCCAGCAGCCCTCGGAGGCTCAATAGGGACAGTTCCGAGAACTATGGCTACACCTTC
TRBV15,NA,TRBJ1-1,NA,CATSRDREPLGAFF,TGTGCCACCAGCAGAGATAGAGAACCTCTCGGGGCTTTCTTT
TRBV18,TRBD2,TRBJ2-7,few,CASSANSLAGGSYEQYF,TGTGCCAGCTCAGCGAACTCACTAGCGGGAGGAAGCTACGAGCAGTACTTC
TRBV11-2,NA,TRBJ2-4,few,CASSAVSTGNIQYF,TGTGCCAGCAGCGCGGTCTCAACAGGAAACATTCAGTACTTC
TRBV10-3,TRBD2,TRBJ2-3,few,CAISSGPSGTSGITDTQYF,TGTGCCATCTCTTCGGGGCCTTCCGGGACTAGCGGGATCACAGATACGCAGTATTTT
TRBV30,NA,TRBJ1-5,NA,CAWSMGSIGNQPQHF,TGTGCCTGGAGTATGGGATCGATTGGCAATCAGCCCCAGCATTTT
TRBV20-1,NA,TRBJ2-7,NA,CSASREYEQYF,TGCAGTGCTAGCCGGGAGTACGAGCAGTACTTC
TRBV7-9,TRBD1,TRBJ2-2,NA,CASSRRTGQLNTGELFF,TGTGCCAGCAGCCGGAGAACGGGACAGCTGAACACCGGGGAGCTGTTTTTT
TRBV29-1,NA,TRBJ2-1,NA,CSVEVDSYNEQFF,TGCAGCGTTGAGGTAGACTCCTACAATGAGCAGTTCTTC
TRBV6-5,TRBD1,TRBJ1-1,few,CASRRQGGGTEAFF,TGTGCCAGCAGAAGACAGGGAGGGGGCACTGAAGCTTTCTTT
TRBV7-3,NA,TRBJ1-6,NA,CASSEQVDNSPLHF,TGTGCCAGCAGCGAACAGGTTGATAATTCACCCCTCCACTTT
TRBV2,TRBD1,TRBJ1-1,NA,CASNRQGYLLTEAFF,TGTGCCAGCAATCGACAGGGGTACTTGCTCACTGAAGCTTTCTTT
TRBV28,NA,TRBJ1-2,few,CASSSPTRGYTF,TGTGCCAGCAGTTCCCCGACGAGGGGCTACACCTTC
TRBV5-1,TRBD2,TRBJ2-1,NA,CASSQRGDSNEQFF,TGCGCCAGCAGCCAGCGGGGGGATTCCAATGAGCAGTTCTTC
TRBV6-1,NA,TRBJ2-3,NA,CASSIEVDTQYF,TGTGCCAGCAGCATCGAAGTGGATACGCAGTATTTT
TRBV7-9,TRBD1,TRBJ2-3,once,CASSFRTDRGTDTQYF,TGTGCCAGCAGCTTCCGGACGGACAGGGGAACAGATACGCAGTATTTT
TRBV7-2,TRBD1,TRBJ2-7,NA,CASTLVRTGLDEQYF,TGTGCCAGCACCTTAGTTAGGACAGGGCTCGACGAGCAGTACTTC
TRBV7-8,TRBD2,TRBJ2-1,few,CASSLVAGVYNEQFF,TGTGCCAGCAGCTTAGTTGCGGGGGTGTACAATGAGCAGTTCTTC
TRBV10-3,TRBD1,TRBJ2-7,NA,CAISSDRVAYEQYF,TGTGCCATCAGCTCCGACAGGGTCGCCTACGAGCAGTACTTC
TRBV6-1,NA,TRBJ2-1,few,CASLGGLNEQFF,TGTGCCTCCCTGGGGGGGCTCAATGAGCAGTTCTTC
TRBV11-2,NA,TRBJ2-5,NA,CASSLDQETQYF,TGTGCCAGCAGCTTAGACCAAGAGACCCAGTACTTC
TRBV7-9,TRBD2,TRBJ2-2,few,CASSSRLAFNTGELFF,TGTGCCAGCAGCTCTAGACTAGCCTTTAACACCGGGGAGCTGTTTTTT
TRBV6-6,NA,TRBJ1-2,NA,CASSNGGVYGYTF,TGTGCCAGCAGTAACGGGGGGGTCTATGGCTACACCTTC
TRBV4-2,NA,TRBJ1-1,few,CASSQEQRKDTEAFF,TGTGCCAGCAGCCAAGAACAAAGGAAGGACACTGAAGCTTTCTTT
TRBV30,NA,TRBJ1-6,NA,CAWSVPQAPSSYNSPLHF,TGTGCCTGGAGTGTACCCCAGGCACCCAGCTCCTATAATTCACCCCTCCACTTT
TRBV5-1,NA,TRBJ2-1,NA,CASSAGTHNEQFF,TGCGCCAGCAGCGCCGGGACGCACAATGAGCAGTTCTTC
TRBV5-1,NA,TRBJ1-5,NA,CASSFGQNNQPQHF,TGCGCCAGCAGCTTCGGACAGAATAATCAGCCCCAGCATTTT
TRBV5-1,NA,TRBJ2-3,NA,CASSLGVGSTDTQYF,TGCGCCAGCAGCTTGGGGGTAGGGAGCACAGATACGCAGTATTTT
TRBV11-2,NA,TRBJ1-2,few,CASSKLGAPRSYTF,TGTGCCAGCAGCAAATTAGGGGCCCCTCGGAGCTACACCTTC